This TCR beta chain comes out of a study of T cell responses to AZD1222 COVID-19 vaccine. At the level of the study: Investigators merged groups given second doses at roughly 4 or roughly 12 weeks. Study-wide findings and caveats: Sampling captured repertoires only after the peak T cell response. Donors, mostly white British, included more females; clonal diversity was possibly underestimated.

Turning to this clone: The antigen remains unidentified.

Germline-derived CDR1 and CDR2 are SEHNR and FQNEAQ (reference sequence). Trimming left V 5 bases short and J 8 bases short, with 15 bases between. The length of the CDR3 is 13 residues. Profiled with immunoSEQ multiplex PCR; TCRdb holds only in-frame clones, not every one. The top ten clones hold approximately 3% of a sample with some 120,000 clones, 75% to 95% of them seen once. The TCR originated in an adult in good health. The chain employs TRBV7-9 and TRBJ1-2, with TRBD1 as a possible D gene (5 bases). The material sequenced was peripheral blood, taken on day 0 of AZD1222 vaccination. The CDR3 here is CASSGPEGRGYTF. The CDR3 DNA reads as TGTGCCAGCAGCGGCCCTGAGGGGCGGGGCTACACCTTC.